A selection of T cell receptor beta chains follows, all from one sample in a study of T cell repertoires in cytomegalovirus infection. Using its own MiXCR run on the reads, TCRdb lists one record per CDR3 protein. The data hold hundreds of thousands of distinct CDR3 sequences, with 20% to 25% observed a single time. The sample was CD8+ T cells from PBMCs. The receptors derive from a human donor in good health (CMV status not recorded). Some clones in this sample may be carry-over from other donors' samples. CDR3s include the opening cysteine and the closing phenylalanine or tryptophan. The D gene is left open where the match is weak. Rows give clone size only sometimes, using once, few, many, or a class for an expanded clone.

j_gene | abundance | v_gene | d_gene | CDR3aa | CDR3nt
TRBJ2-1 | few | TRBV6-6 | TRBD2 | CASSYSAAGGPNEQFF | TGTGCCAGCAGTTACTCGGCAGCGGGGGGGCCAAATGAGCAGTTCTTC
TRBJ1-6 | few | TRBV10-3 | TRBD1 | CAISAYSEMQGANSPLHF | TGTGCCATCAGTGCGTACTCCGAAATGCAGGGGGCTAATTCACCCCTCCACTTT
TRBJ2-1 | many | TRBV28 | TRBD2 | CASSFRRGDNEQFF | TGTGCCAGCAGTTTTCGGCGGGGGGACAATGAGCAGTTCTTC
TRBJ1-1 | NA | TRBV6-5 | NA | CASSYKSGVKDTEAFF | TGTGCCAGCAGTTACAAATCCGGGGTAAAGGACACTGAAGCTTTCTTT
TRBJ1-5 | NA | TRBV28 | NA | CASRAPVFSNQPQHF | TGTGCCAGCAGGGCTCCAGTCTTTAGCAATCAGCCCCAGCATTTT
TRBJ2-1 | many | TRBV7-2 | NA | CASSASGNEQFF | TGTGCCAGCAGCGCATCGGGGAATGAGCAGTTCTTC
TRBJ1-4 | many | TRBV28 | NA | CASRLSSTNEKLFF | TGTGCCAGCAGGCTGAGTTCAACTAATGAAAAACTGTTTTTT
TRBJ1-1 | many | TRBV7-8 | NA | CASSSGYGGTEAFF | TGTGCCAGCAGCTCGGGTTACGGGGGCACTGAAGCTTTCTTT
TRBJ2-7 | few | TRBV29-1 | NA | CSVRDANSYEQYF | TGCAGCGTTCGGGACGCGAACTCCTACGAGCAGTACTTC
TRBJ1-2 | NA | TRBV4-1 | NA | CASSQPAGGYTF | TGCGCCAGCAGCCAGCCAGCGGGGGGCTACACCTTC
TRBJ2-7 | NA | TRBV20-1 | TRBD2 | CSARPLAGALLYSSYEQYF | TGCAGTGCTAGGCCCTTAGCGGGGGCCCTATTGTATAGCTCCTACGAGCAGTACTTC
TRBJ1-1 | few | TRBV20-1 | NA | CSAGLTETTEAFF | TGCAGTGCTGGCCTGACAGAGACCACTGAAGCTTTCTTT
TRBJ1-2 | NA | TRBV7-6 | NA | CASSGERRDDGYTF | TGTGCCAGCAGCGGAGAACGGAGGGACGATGGCTACACCTTC
TRBJ1-1 | NA | TRBV28 | NA | CASSPVETEAFF | TGTGCCAGCAGCCCGGTAGAGACTGAAGCTTTCTTT
TRBJ2-1 | few | TRBV5-6 | TRBD2 | CASSLGGLVYNEQFF | TGTGCCAGCAGCTTGGGGGGACTAGTGTACAATGAGCAGTTCTTC
TRBJ2-7 | few | TRBV7-2 | NA | CATQGFGYEQYF | TGTGCCACTCAGGGGTTCGGCTACGAGCAGTACTTC
TRBJ2-3 | few | TRBV29-1 | TRBD2 | CSVRLAGGPDTQYF | TGCAGCGTTCGACTAGCGGGGGGCCCAGATACGCAGTATTTT
TRBJ2-1 | NA | TRBV19 | TRBD2 | CATNGASGSHNEQFF | TGTGCCACGAACGGGGCTAGCGGATCCCACAATGAGCAGTTCTTC
TRBJ1-4 | many | TRBV5-5 | TRBD1 | CASSPPDRGPTNEKLFF | TGTGCCAGCAGCCCTCCGGACAGGGGACCAACTAATGAAAAACTGTTTTTT
TRBJ2-2 | few | TRBV20-1 | NA | CSVRTNTGELFF | TGCAGTGTTAGGACGAACACCGGGGAGCTGTTTTTT
TRBJ1-2 | NA | TRBV2 | NA | CANDQGSHGYTF | TGTGCCAACGACCAGGGAAGTCACGGCTACACCTTC
TRBJ2-4 | NA | TRBV15 | TRBD1 | CATSINAGTGGNIQYF | TGTGCCACCAGCATTAACGCCGGGACAGGGGGCAACATTCAGTACTTC
TRBJ2-2 | NA | TRBV20-1 | TRBD2 | CSAARGLAGEGELFF | TGCAGTGCTGCGAGAGGGCTAGCGGGGGAGGGGGAGCTGTTTTTT